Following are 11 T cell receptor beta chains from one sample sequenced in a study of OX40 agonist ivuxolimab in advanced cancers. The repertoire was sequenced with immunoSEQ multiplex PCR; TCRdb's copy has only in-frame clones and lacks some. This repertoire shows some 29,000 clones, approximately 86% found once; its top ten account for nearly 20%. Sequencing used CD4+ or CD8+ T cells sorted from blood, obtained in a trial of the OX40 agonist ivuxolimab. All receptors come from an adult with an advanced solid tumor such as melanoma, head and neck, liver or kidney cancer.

DNA of the CDR3: TGTGCCAGCAGCCAACTAGTCGGGAGCTACAATGAGCAGTTCTTC. As protein: CASSQLVGSYNEQFF. The rearrangement joins TRBV4-2 to TRBJ2-1; tentatively, D is TRBD2 (6 bases). The CDR3 sequence is 15 residues long. Germline V CDR1 and CDR2: LGHNA, YNFKEQ. Between the trimmed V and J ends, which lost 2 bases and 3 bases, there was a span of 11 bases.

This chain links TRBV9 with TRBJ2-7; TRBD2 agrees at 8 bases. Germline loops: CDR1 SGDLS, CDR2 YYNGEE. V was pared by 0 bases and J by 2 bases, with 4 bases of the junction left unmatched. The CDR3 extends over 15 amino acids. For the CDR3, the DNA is TGTGCCAGCAGCGTAGCGGGGGGGCCAGCCTACGAGCAGTACTTC. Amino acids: CASSVAGGPAYEQYF.

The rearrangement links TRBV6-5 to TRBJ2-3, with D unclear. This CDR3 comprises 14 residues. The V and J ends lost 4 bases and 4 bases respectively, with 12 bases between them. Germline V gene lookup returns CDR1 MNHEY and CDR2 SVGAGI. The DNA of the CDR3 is TGTGCCAGCAGTTTTGGGCTCAGTTCAGATACGCAGTATTTT. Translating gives CASSFGLSSDTQYF.

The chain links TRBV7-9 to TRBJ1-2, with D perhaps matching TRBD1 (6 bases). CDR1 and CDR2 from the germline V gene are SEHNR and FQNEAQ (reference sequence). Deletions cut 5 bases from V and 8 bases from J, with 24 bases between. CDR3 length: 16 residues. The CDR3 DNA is TGTGCCAGCAGCCAGAGGGGGTACGAGGGGCCTCAGGGCTACACCTTC. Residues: CASSQRGYEGPQGYTF.

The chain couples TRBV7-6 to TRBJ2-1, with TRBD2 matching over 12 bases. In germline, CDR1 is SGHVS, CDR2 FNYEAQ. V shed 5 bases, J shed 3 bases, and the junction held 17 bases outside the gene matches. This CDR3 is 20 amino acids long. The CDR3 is CASSPSGTSGQRQSYNEQFF. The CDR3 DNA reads TGTGCCAGCAGCCCGTCCGGGACTAGCGGGCAACGCCAAAGCTACAATGAGCAGTTCTTC.

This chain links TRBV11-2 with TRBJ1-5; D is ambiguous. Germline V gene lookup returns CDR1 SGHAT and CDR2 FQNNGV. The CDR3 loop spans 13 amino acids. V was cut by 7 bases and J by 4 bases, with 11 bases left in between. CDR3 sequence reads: CASNVGPNQPQHF. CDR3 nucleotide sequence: TGTGCCAGCAATGTCGGGCCGAATCAGCCCCAGCATTTT. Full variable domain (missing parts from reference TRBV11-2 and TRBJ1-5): EAGVAQSPRYKIIEKRQSVAFWCNPISGHATLYWYQQILGQGPKLLIQFQNNGVVDDSQLPKDRFSAERLKGVDSTLKIQPAKLEDSAVYLCASNVGPNQPQHFGDGTRLSIL.

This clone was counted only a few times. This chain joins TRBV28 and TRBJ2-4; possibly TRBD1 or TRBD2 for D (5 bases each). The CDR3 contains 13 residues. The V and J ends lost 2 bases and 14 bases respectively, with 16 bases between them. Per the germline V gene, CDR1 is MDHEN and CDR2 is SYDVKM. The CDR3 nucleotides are TGTGCCAGCAGTTTACGTATCACGGGGCCAGAGTACTTC. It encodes CASSLRITGPEYF. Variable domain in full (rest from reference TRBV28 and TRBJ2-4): DVKVTQSSRYLVKRTGEKVFLECVQDMDHENMFWYRQDPGLGLRLIYFSYDVKMKEKGDIPEGYSVSREKKERFSLILESASTNQTSMYLCASSLRITGPEYFGAGTRLSVL.

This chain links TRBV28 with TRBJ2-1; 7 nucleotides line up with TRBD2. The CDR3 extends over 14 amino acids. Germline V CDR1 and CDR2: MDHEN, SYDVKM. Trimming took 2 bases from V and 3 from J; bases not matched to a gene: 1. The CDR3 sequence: CASSLAGDYNEQFF. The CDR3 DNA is TGTGCCAGCAGTTTAGCGGGAGACTACAATGAGCAGTTCTTC.

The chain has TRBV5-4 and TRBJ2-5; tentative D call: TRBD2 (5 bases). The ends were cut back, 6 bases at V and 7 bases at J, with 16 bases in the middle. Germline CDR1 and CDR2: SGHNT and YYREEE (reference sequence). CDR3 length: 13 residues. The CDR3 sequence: CASKVRGEGTQYF. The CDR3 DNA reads TGTGCCAGCAAGGTCAGAGGCGAGGGGACCCAGTACTTC.

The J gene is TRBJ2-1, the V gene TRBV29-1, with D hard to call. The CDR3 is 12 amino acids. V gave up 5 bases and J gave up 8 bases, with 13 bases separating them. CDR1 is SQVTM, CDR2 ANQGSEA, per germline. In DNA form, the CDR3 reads TGCAGCGTTCCGGCGTCCTCGTATGAGCAGTTCTTC. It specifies CSVPASSYEQFF.

CDR3 DNA sequence: TGCGCCAGCAGTGAGGGACTAGCGGGGGGAGGAGAGACCCAGTACTTC. As protein: CASSEGLAGGGETQYF. V gene TRBV10-1 combines with J gene TRBJ2-5, with 14 bases fitting TRBD2. Germline V gene sequence: CDR1 WNHNN, CDR2 SYGVQD (reference sequence). After removal of 2 bases from V and 4 bases from J, the junction contained 3 bases not matched to a gene. The CDR3 spans 16 residues.